These 21 T cell receptor beta chains originate from one sample sequenced in a study of T-cell reconstitution after alpha-beta-depleted transplantation in children. Molecular barcoding with unique molecular identifiers was used for the TCRbeta library. MiXCR, run by TCRdb on the PCR reads, gives a single entry per CDR3 protein. Here the sample spans fewer than 350,000 distinct CDR3 sequences, approximately 10% being singletons. Sequenced here: peripheral blood, sampled 180 days after TCRalphabeta/CD19-depleted stem cell transplant. The receptors shown here come from a male patient between 2 and 10 years old who had a stem cell transplant for chronic granulomatous disease, so the T cells may come from the graft donor.

This clonotype was detected ten times or more. The chain employs TRBV10-2 and TRBJ2-1; tentatively, D is TRBD2 (7 bases). The germline gives CDR1 WSHSY, CDR2 SAAADI. The CDR3 sequence is 16 residues long. With 4 bases removed from V and 4 bases from J, the gap between germline ends came to 17 bases. The CDR3 reads CASSVSSGGGYNEQFF. CDR3 coding DNA: TGCGCCAGCAGTGTGTCTTCGGGGGGCGGGTACAATGAGCAGTTCTTC.

Comment on this clonotype: Given a much more abundant clone one base away, this may be a read error. The CDR3 end shows no conserved phenylalanine or tryptophan, and so a read error is likely. The rearrangement joins TRBV20-1 to TRBJ2-5; 13 nucleotides agree with TRBD2. V was clipped by 4 bases and J by 5 bases; unmatched bases: 4. Germline values: CDR1 DFQATT, CDR2 SNEGSKA (reference sequence). The CDR3 has 14 amino acids. CDR3 sequence reads: CSATTSGGRETQYS. The CDR3 bases are TGCAGTGCTACGACTAGCGGGGGGAGGGAGACCCAGTACTCC.

Many counts were recorded for this clonotype. The chain uses TRBV12-2 and TRBJ2-5; the listed D gene, TRBD1, was not tested against the DNA. TRBV12-2 is shown as a pseudogene. This CDR3 is built from 13 residues. The CDR3 loop reads CASRSRQEETQYF. In DNA, the CDR3 is TGTGCAAGTCGCTCCCGACAGGAAGAGACCCAGTACTTC.

The sample holds many counts of this clonotype. The genes are TRBV12-3 or TRBV12-4 and TRBJ2-1, with 10 positions matching TRBD2. This CDR3 is built from 13 residues. The ends lost 8 bases at V and 4 bases at J; junction bases unmatched: 2. CDR3 nucleotides: TGTGCCAGCCTAGCGGGAGAGTACAATGAGCAGTTCTTC. This codes for CASLAGEYNEQFF.

This clonotype was recorded many times. V and J are TRBV3-1 and TRBJ2-3; 11 positions agree with TRBD2. The length of the CDR3 is 15 residues. Germline CDR1 and CDR2: LGHDT and YNNKEL (reference sequence). Trimming removed 4 bases from V and 4 bases from J; junction bases left unmatched: 4. CDR3 DNA sequence: TGTGCCAGCAGCCGAATAGCGGGGGGGGCAGATACGCAGTATTTT. Encoded protein: CASSRIAGGADTQYF.

This clonotype was counted at least ten times. V gene TRBV28 combines with J gene TRBJ2-7; TRBD1 is a possible D gene (6 bases). Germline V CDR1 and CDR2: MDHEN, SYDVKM. The CDR3 has 13 amino acids. V gave up 5 bases and J gave up 6 bases, with 14 bases separating them. CDR3 in DNA: TGTGCCAGCAGTCTACAGGGATCTGGCGAGCAGTACTTC. It specifies CASSLQGSGEQYF.

This clonotype appeared many times. This sequence joins TRBV12-3 or TRBV12-4 and TRBJ2-1; D may be TRBD2 (5 bases). The CDR3 is 13 residues long. The germline V and J ends were trimmed by 5 bases and 7 bases, with 12 bases remaining between them. The CDR3 reads CASSAPDSNEQFF. The DNA of the CDR3 is TGTGCCAGCAGTGCCCCGGACTCGAATGAGCAGTTCTTC.

There are a few counts of this clonotype. J is TRBJ1-1 and V is TRBV5-1; D might be TRBD1 (5 bases). The CDR3 length is 15 residues. The V end lost 0 bases, the J end lost 7 bases, and 16 bases lay between the germline ends. CDR1 and CDR2 (germline): SGHRS, YFSETQ. CDR3 bases: TGCGCCAGCAGCTTGGTGGGTTCTGGGGACTATGAAGCTTTCTTT. This sequence encodes CASSLVGSGDYEAFF.

The table lists this clonotype with many counts. In DNA, the CDR3 is TGTGCCAGCAGCTCGGGGGGTTCGGGTTACGAGCAGTACTTC. Translation: CASSSGGSGYEQYF. The rearrangement joins TRBV27 to TRBJ2-7; TRBD2 matches at 7 bases. Germline V CDR1 and CDR2: MNHEY, SMNVEV (reference sequence). V was pared by 6 bases and J by 4 bases, with 9 bases of the junction left unmatched. The CDR3 consists of 14 residues.

This clonotype was detected ten times or more. The chain joins TRBV7-8 to TRBJ2-5; 12 bases line up with TRBD2. Germline assignment: CDR1 SGHVS and CDR2 FQNEAQ. The CDR3 covers 17 residues. The junction had 7 bases not matched to a gene; V was cut back by 4 bases and J by 1 base. The CDR3 DNA reads as TGTGCCAGCAGCTCTAGACTAGCGGGAGTGCTCCAAGAGACCCAGTACTTC. Translating it yields CASSSRLAGVLQETQYF.

Ten or more counts support this clonotype. V usage is TRBV12-3 or TRBV12-4 and J usage is TRBJ2-7; D remains ambiguous. This CDR3 has 16 residues. Between the trimmed V and J ends, which lost 1 base and 1 base, there was a span of 14 bases. The CDR3 loop is CASSLGAGAISYEQYF. The CDR3 DNA is TGTGCCAGCAGTTTAGGGGCAGGTGCGATATCCTACGAGCAGTACTTC.

This clonotype has a count of ten or more. V and J are TRBV20-1 and TRBJ2-7, with TRBD2 matching over 9 bases. This CDR3 has 14 residues. J lost 5 bases, V lost 3 bases, and 8 bases had no gene match. Per germline, CDR1 DFQATT and CDR2 SNEGSKA (reference sequence). The CDR3, as DNA: TGCAGTGCTAGGCGGGCGGGAGGGCCCCACGAGCAGTACTTC. Protein sequence: CSARRAGGPHEQYF.

On this clonotype: This may be a read error: a much more frequent sequence differs by one nucleotide. The chain joins TRBV20-1 to TRBJ1-1; D might be TRBD1 (6 bases). This CDR3 spans 15 amino acids. The germline V gene has CDR1 DFQATT and CDR2 SNEGSKA (reference sequence). Trimming stripped 2 bases from V and 6 bases from J, with 19 bases between. The CDR3 reads CSARHYLTGLPEAFF. CDR3 coding DNA: TGCAGTGCTAGACATTATTTGACAGGTCTGCCTGAAGCTTTCTTT.

The table lists this clonotype with a count of one. A clone one base away is much larger, so this may be a read error. CDR3 loop: CASSPPGLAADTQDF. The DNA of the CDR3 is TGTGCCAGCAGTCCACCGGGACTAGCGGCAGATACGCAGGATTTT. V usage is TRBV27 and J usage is TRBJ2-3, with 11 bases aligning to TRBD2. Germline V gene sequence: CDR1 MNHEY, CDR2 SMNVEV (reference sequence). This CDR3 contains 15 residues.

This clonotype was seen many times. The gene calls are TRBV5-5 and TRBJ2-5; the match to TRBD1 covers 8 bases. The CDR3 runs to 17 residues. Germline V gene sequence: CDR1 SGHKS, CDR2 YYEKEE (reference sequence). With 2 bases clipped from V and 5 bases from J, the junction kept 14 bases outside the gene matches. CDR3 protein: CASSLRPGGQGRETQYF. The CDR3 DNA reads TGTGCCAGCAGCTTACGGCCGGGCGGACAGGGTCGGGAGACCCAGTACTTC.

This clonotype was seen many times. The V and J genes are TRBV6-5 and TRBJ2-3; 7 positions agree with TRBD2. This CDR3 comprises 14 residues. The trim removed 4 bases at V and 4 bases at J, leaving 5 bases unmatched. The germline V gene has CDR1 MNHEY and CDR2 SVGAGI. CDR3 loop: CASSLRGRADTQYF. The CDR3 bases are TGTGCCAGCAGTTTGAGAGGGAGGGCAGATACGCAGTATTTT.

This clonotype was counted ten times or more. The chain has TRBV4-3 and TRBJ2-5; D is possibly TRBD2 (6 bases). Per germline, CDR1 LGHNA and CDR2 YSLEER. Trimming pared 4 bases from V and 0 bases from J, leaving 12 bases between. There are 15 residues in the CDR3. The CDR3 DNA reads TGCGCCAGCAGCCTTTCCTGGGGGGACCAAGAGACCCAGTACTTC. It yields the protein CASSLSWGDQETQYF.

The chain links TRBV27 to TRBJ2-7; the D is unclear. The germline V and J ends were trimmed by 6 bases and 3 bases, with 15 bases remaining between them. Germline CDR1 MNHEY, CDR2 SMNVEV (reference sequence). The CDR3 is made up of 14 amino acids. The CDR3, as DNA: TGTGCCAGCAGCACCCTTGGACGGAACTACGAGCAGTACTTC. It specifies CASSTLGRNYEQYF.

This clonotype has ten or more counts. This chain connects TRBV27 to TRBJ1-2; D may be TRBD1 (5 bases). Germline CDR1 MNHEY, CDR2 SMNVEV (reference sequence). The CDR3 has 14 amino acids. The V end lost 3 bases, the J end lost 4 bases, and 12 bases lay between the germline ends. CDR3 DNA sequence: TGTGCCAGCAGTTTTTTGGACGGGACCTATGGCTACACCTTC. It codes for CASSFLDGTYGYTF.

The chain is built from TRBV20-1 and TRBJ2-3, with D maybe TRBD1 (6 bases). This CDR3 has 15 residues. V lost 3 bases and J lost 2, with 15 bases in between. Per the germline V gene, CDR1 is DFQATT and CDR2 is SNEGSKA (reference sequence). The CDR3 loop is CSASRDMIPTDTQYF. CDR3 sequence (DNA): TGCAGTGCTAGCCGGGACATGATACCCACAGATACGCAGTATTTT.

This clonotype was found many times. The J gene is TRBJ2-3, the V gene TRBV7-8; tentative D call: TRBD2 (6 bases). CDR1 SGHVS and CDR2 FQNEAQ come from the germline V gene. The CDR3 is 13 residues long. Between the trimmed V and J ends, which lost 1 base and 6 bases, there was a span of 8 bases. For the CDR3, the DNA is TGTGCCAGCAGCTTAGGGGCGGGGGATACGCAGTATTTT. Residues: CASSLGAGDTQYF.